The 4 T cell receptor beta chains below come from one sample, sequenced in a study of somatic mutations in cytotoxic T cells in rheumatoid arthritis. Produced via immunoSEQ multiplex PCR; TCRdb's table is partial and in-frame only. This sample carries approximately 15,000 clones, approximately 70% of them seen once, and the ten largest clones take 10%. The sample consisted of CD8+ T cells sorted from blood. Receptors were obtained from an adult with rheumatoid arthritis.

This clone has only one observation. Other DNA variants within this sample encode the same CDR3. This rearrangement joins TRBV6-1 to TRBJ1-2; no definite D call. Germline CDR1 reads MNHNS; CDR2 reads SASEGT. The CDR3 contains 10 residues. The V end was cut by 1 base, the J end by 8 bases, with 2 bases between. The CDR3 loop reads CASSEVGYTF. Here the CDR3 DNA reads TGTGCCAGCAGTGAAGTAGGCTACACCTTC.

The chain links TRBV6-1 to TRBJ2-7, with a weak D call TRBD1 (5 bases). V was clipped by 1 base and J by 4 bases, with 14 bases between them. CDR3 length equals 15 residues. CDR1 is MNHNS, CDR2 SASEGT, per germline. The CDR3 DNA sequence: TGTGCCAGCAGTGAAGAGGGGTCGAGCCCTTACGAGCAGTACTTC. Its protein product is CASSEEGSSPYEQYF.

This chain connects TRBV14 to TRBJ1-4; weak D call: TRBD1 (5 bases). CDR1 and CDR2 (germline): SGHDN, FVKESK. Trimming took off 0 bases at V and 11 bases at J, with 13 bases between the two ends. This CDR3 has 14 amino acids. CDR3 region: CASSQDNTGQKLFF. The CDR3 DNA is TGTGCCAGCAGCCAAGATAATACGGGGCAGAAACTGTTTTTT. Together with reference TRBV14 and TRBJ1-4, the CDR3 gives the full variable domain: EAGVTQFPSHSVIEKGQTVTLRCDPISGHDNLYWYRRVMGKEIKFLLHFVKESKQDESGMPNNRFLAERTGGTYSTLKVQPAELEDSGVYFCASSQDNTGQKLFFGSGTQLSVL.

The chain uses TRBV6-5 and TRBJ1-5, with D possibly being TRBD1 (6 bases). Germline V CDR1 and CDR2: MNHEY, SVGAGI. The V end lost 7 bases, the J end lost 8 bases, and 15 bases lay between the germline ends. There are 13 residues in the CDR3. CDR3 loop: CASTTGPTKPQHF. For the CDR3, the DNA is TGTGCCAGCACGACAGGCCCGACCAAGCCCCAGCATTTT.